The source of this T cell receptor (beta chain) is a study of blood T cell repertoires in COVID-19. This clone showed up just once. Repertoires were generated with immunoSEQ multiplex PCR, while TCRdb's copy carries only in-frame clones and drops some. The repertoire holds a few hundred thousand clones, with around 84% as singletons. The V segment lost 0 bases and the J segment 4 bases; nucleotides outside the gene matches: 5. This CDR3 is built from 16 residues. Germline CDR1 and CDR2: LGHNA and YNFKEQ. Source material: peripheral blood. The V gene is TRBV4-2, the J gene TRBJ2-1, with TRBD2 matching over 8 bases. This clonotype originated in a human donor with acute or convalescent COVID-19. The donor label of this sample is uncertain. CDR3 bases: TGTGCCAGCAGCCAAGAACCCGCGGGGGGTTACAATGAGCAGTTCTTC. Protein: CASSQEPAGGYNEQFF.